The 14 T cell receptor beta chains below come from one sample, sequenced in a study of blood T cell repertoires in COVID-19. This table comes from immunoSEQ multiplex PCR, and its TCRdb copy is limited to in-frame clones, with some not included. The table has some 96,000 clones, 86% seen once. Sequenced input: peripheral blood. The receptors come from a man between 45 and 60 years old with acute or convalescent COVID-19.

The chain employs TRBV5-1 and TRBJ1-1, with 10 bases fitting TRBD1. The CDR3 sequence is 13 residues long. In germline, CDR1 is SGHRS, CDR2 YFSETQ. Trimming at V came to 3 bases and at J to 10 bases, leaving 6 bases not matched to a gene. The CDR3 nucleotides read TGCGCCAGCAGCTGGACAGGGGGTAATTTAGCTTTCTTT. It is translated as CASSWTGGNLAFF.

This clone was seen just once. The V and J genes are TRBV5-1 and TRBJ2-1; TRBD1 aligns across 10 bases. Looked up from germline, CDR1 is SGHRS and CDR2 is YFSETQ. There are 18 residues in the CDR3. Trimming removed 6 bases from V and 0 bases from J; junction bases left unmatched: 12. CDR3 nucleotide sequence: TGCGCCAGCATCGAGGGACAGGGGTCCGTCCTCTCCTACAATGAGCAGTTCTTC. Translating it yields CASIEGQGSVLSYNEQFF. The full variable domain, rest sourced from reference TRBV5-1 and TRBJ2-1, is KAGVTQTPRYLIKTRGQQVTLSCSPISGHRSVSWYQQTPGQGLQFLFEYFSETQRNKGNFPGRFSGRQFSNSRSEMNVSTLELGDSALYLCASIEGQGSVLSYNEQFFGPGTRLTVL.

The gene calls are TRBV19 and TRBJ2-3; D might be TRBD2 (6 bases). Germline V gene sequence: CDR1 LNHDA, CDR2 SQIVND (reference sequence). CDR3 length: 16 amino acids. V was cut by 3 bases and J by 2 bases, with 15 bases left in between. In DNA, the CDR3 is TGTGCCAGTAGTATTGGTCGGAGGGATTTCACAGATACGCAGTATTTT. This encodes CASSIGRRDFTDTQYF. The variable domain in full, with the rest retrieved from reference TRBV19 and TRBJ2-3, is DGGITQSPKYLFRKEGQNVTLSCEQNLNHDAMYWYRQDPGQGLRLIYYSQIVNDFQKGDIAEGYSVSREKKESFPLTVTSAQKNPTAFYLCASSIGRRDFTDTQYFGPGTRLTVL.

The V call is TRBV2, the J call TRBJ2-2; 8 nucleotides agree with TRBD2. Germline loops: CDR1 SNHLY, CDR2 FYNNEI. CDR3 size: 15 residues. V lost 9 bases to trimming and J lost 4 bases; unmatched junction nucleotides: 10. The CDR3 is CASSFSGSITGELFF. CDR3 sequence (DNA): TGTGCCAGTTCATTCAGCGGGAGTATCACCGGGGAGCTGTTTTTT. The full variable domain, with the rest looked up from reference TRBV2 and TRBJ2-2, is EPEVTQTPSHQVTQMGQEVILRCVPISNHLYFYWYRQILGQKVEFLVSFYNNEISEKSEIFDDQFSVERPDGSNFTLKIRSTKLEDSAMYFCASSFSGSITGELFFGEGSRLTVL.

V usage is TRBV5-1 and J usage is TRBJ2-1; 9 bases are a match to TRBD1. V shed 1 base and J 4 bases; nucleotides not matched to a gene: 3. This CDR3 comprises 15 residues. Germline CDR1 SGHRS, CDR2 YFSETQ. The CDR3 DNA is TGCGCCAGCAGCTTGTCGGGACAGGGATACAATGAGCAGTTCTTC. Encoded protein: CASSLSGQGYNEQFF.

The sample holds one count of this clone. The rearrangement uses TRBV19 and TRBJ1-6; D is unresolved. V was trimmed by 1 base and J by 6 bases, leaving 10 bases between them. Germline V lookup: CDR1 LNHDA, CDR2 SQIVND (reference sequence). This CDR3 has 15 amino acids. The CDR3, as DNA: TGTGCCAGTAGTATAGTCGGCGGCCTTAATTCACCCCTCCACTTT. It codes for CASSIVGGLNSPLHF.

The CDR3 is CASSLVAAAANTGELFF. The CDR3 DNA is TGTGCCAGCAGTCTGGTGGCTGCAGCGGCGAACACCGGGGAGCTGTTTTTT. The rearrangement joins TRBV6-6 to TRBJ2-2; a weak D match, TRBD2 (5 bases). The CDR3 is 17 residues long. Trimming took off 5 bases at V and 0 bases at J, with 16 bases between the two ends. CDR1 MNHNY and CDR2 SVGAGI come from the germline V gene (reference sequence).

The chain couples TRBV4-1 to TRBJ2-7; possible D gene TRBD2, 6 bases. The CDR3 loop spans 18 amino acids. CDR1 is MGHRA, CDR2 YSYEKL, per germline. V was clipped by 0 bases and J by 6 bases, with 24 bases between them. Here the CDR3 reads CASSQDYVGAGKMGEQYF. The CDR3 DNA reads TGCGCCAGCAGCCAAGATTACGTTGGCGCGGGAAAGATGGGCGAGCAGTACTTC.

The chain employs TRBV6-5 and TRBJ2-1; TRBD2 matches 9 bases. The length of the CDR3 is 16 residues. The J segment lost 8 bases and the V segment lost 0 bases, leaving 8 bases of the junction unmatched. The V gene's germline CDR1 is MNHEY and CDR2 SVGAGI. The CDR3 coding sequence is TGTGCCAGCAGTTACTCGATTCTAGCGGGGTGGGATGAGCAGTTCTTC. The encoded protein is CASSYSILAGWDEQFF.

V gene TRBV7-9 combines with J gene TRBJ2-1; no definite D call. Trimming cost V 1 base and J 5 bases, with 9 bases left between them. Germline V CDR1 and CDR2: SEHNR, FQNEAQ (reference sequence). The CDR3 consists of 14 residues. The CDR3 reads CASSLVGGDNEQFF. CDR3 sequence (DNA): TGTGCCAGCAGCTTAGTAGGCGGCGACAATGAGCAGTTCTTC.

The chain joins TRBV9 to TRBJ2-7; 9 nucleotides align to TRBD1. The CDR3 runs 15 residues. Per the germline V gene, CDR1 is SGDLS and CDR2 is YYNGEE. With 4 bases clipped from V and 0 bases from J, the junction kept 5 bases outside the gene matches. DNA for the CDR3: TGTGCCAGCAGCCCCGGACAGGGGAGCTCCTACGAGCAGTACTTC. Residues: CASSPGQGSSYEQYF.

This CDR3 is CASSSPGLASVGELFF. The DNA for the CDR3 is TGTGCCAGCAGCTCCCCGGGACTAGCGTCAGTCGGGGAGCTGTTTTTT. The V and J genes are TRBV5-4 and TRBJ2-2; 10 bases line up with TRBD2. V lost 3 bases and J lost 7; bases outside the gene matches: 9. This CDR3 is 16 amino acids long. Per the germline V gene, CDR1 is SGHNT and CDR2 is YYREEE (reference sequence).

The rearrangement joins TRBV24-1 to TRBJ2-1; no definite D call. CDR1 and CDR2 from the germline V gene are KGHDR and SFDVKD. V lost 3 bases to trimming and J lost 1 base, with 12 bases between them. This CDR3 contains 16 residues. CDR3 sequence reads: CATSDDPGPSYNEQFF. The CDR3 DNA is TGTGCCACCAGTGATGATCCGGGTCCTTCCTACAATGAGCAGTTCTTC.

For this clone: An end of the junction does not agree with germline; a read error may underlie this. This sequence joins TRBV3-1 (or the pseudogene TRBV3-2) and TRBJ2-7; 9 bases are a match to TRBD2. This CDR3 region has 12 residues. CDR1 and CDR2 (germline): LGHDT, YNNKEL (reference sequence). The CDR3 region has the DNA TGTGCCAGCAGCCAAGGGGCGGGAGGGCCCTTTTTT. Translated: CASSQGAGGPFF.